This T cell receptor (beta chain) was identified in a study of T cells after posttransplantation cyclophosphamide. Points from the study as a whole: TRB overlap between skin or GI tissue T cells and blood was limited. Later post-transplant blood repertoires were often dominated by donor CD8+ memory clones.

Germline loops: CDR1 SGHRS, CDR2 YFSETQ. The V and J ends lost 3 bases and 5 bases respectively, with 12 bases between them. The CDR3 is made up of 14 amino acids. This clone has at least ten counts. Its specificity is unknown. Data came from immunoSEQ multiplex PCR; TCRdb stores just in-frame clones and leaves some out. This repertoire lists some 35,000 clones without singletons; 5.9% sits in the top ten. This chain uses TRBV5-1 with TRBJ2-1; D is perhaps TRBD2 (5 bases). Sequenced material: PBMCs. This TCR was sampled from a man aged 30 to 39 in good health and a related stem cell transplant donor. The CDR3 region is CASSSPGLNNEQFF. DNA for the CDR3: TGCGCCAGCAGCTCCCCCGGACTCAACAATGAGCAGTTCTTC.